The source of this T cell receptor (beta chain) is a study of cytomegalovirus exposure and HLA in healthy donors. The study, taken as a whole, reports: A later analysis by the authors found several of the most significant clusters apparently linked to common viral pathogens. Productive status was seen about 90% or about 30% of the time for most TCR beta V segments in an earlier analysis. In a later analysis, productive TCRs from donors in an Asian-associated ancestry cluster reportedly carried fewer N-insertions than the cohort mean. Whilst most TCR sequences proved rare, a subset of public TCRs occurred across many donors.

For this clone: Its antigen is unknown.

Trimming at V came to 3 bases and at J to 4 bases, leaving 9 bases not matched to a gene. CDR1 is MNHEY and CDR2 is SMNVEV in the germline V gene (reference sequence). This CDR3 is built from 16 residues. PCR primers comprised 60 Vbeta and 13 Jbeta primers. Profiled with immunoSEQ multiplex PCR; TCRdb holds only in-frame clones, not every one. The sample shows about 120,000 clones, over 70% of them seen only once. The source is a woman in her 50s in good health and CMV-seropositive. The chain combines TRBV27 with TRBJ2-7; 10 nucleotides line up with TRBD2. Specimen: PBMCs. As DNA, the CDR3 is TGTGCCAGCAGTTTTACTATCGCTAGCGGGAGTTACGAGCAGTACTTC. Translating gives CASSFTIASGSYEQYF.